These T cell receptor beta chains were read from a single sample in a study of CD8+ T cells in alopecia areata. Clones were read by immunoSEQ multiplex PCR, and TCRdb kept only the in-frame ones, dropping some. The table shows a few hundred thousand clones, with under 40% occurring only once. The material sequenced was CD4+ T cells sorted from blood, taken around week 30, from a patient treated with tofacitinib. These receptors came from a human donor with alopecia areata. CDR3s leave out the opening cysteine and the closing phenylalanine or tryptophan.

TRBJ1-1 | TRBV30 | AWSRMGTEAF
TRBJ1-2 | TRBV5-6 | ASSSLGRNGYT
TRBJ2-5 | TRBV6-1 | ASSGWTSRGAQY
TRBJ2-7 | TRBV11-3 | ASSFQGAHEQY
TRBJ2-7 | TRBV6-5 | ASSRFRTGSSEQY
TRBJ1-1 | TRBV5-1 | ASSLGLPNTEAF
TRBJ2-2 | TRBV7-9 | ASSPQTTGELF
TRBJ2-2 | TRBV29-1 | SATGQTNTGELF
TRBJ1-1 | TRBV6-5 | ASSYSRQGIEAF
TRBJ2-2 | TRBV5-4 | ASSKAGGRTGELF
TRBJ2-1 | TRBV29-1 | SVGSRQGHGNEQF
TRBJ2-3 | TRBV2 | ASSEQSTDTQY
TRBJ1-1 | TRBV6-5 | ASSYSGVATEAF
TRBJ2-3 | TRBV7-9 | ASSQQGVGTDTQY
TRBJ2-5 | TRBV27 | ASSLSGASGAPGGTQY
TRBJ1-6 | TRBV27 | ASAGQSYNSPLH
TRBJ2-1 | TRBV11-1 | ASSLSTSSGNEQF
TRBJ2-3 | TRBV6-1 | ASSLAGATDTQY
TRBJ2-2 | TRBV2 | ASSEALVTGELF
TRBJ2-6 | TRBV5-6 | ASSSDDRISGANVLT
TRBJ1-1 | TRBV29-1 | SVELIKGAF
TRBJ2-2 | TRBV4-1 | ASSQGLAGYTGELF
TRBJ1-2 | TRBV6-5 | ASSIRTGAYGYT
TRBJ2-4 | TRBV29-1 | SVDQRSGAKNIQY
TRBJ1-6 | TRBV30 | AWKKGSGSPLH
TRBJ1-2 | TRBV6-6 | ASSPDFNYGYT
TRBJ2-7 | TRBV9 | ASSDGNSYEQY
TRBJ2-5 | TRBV7-3 | ASSPFLSGGEETQY
TRBJ2-3 | TRBV7-2 | ASSQPRPSTDTQY
TRBJ1-3 | TRBV12-5 | ASGMLPGDTIY
TRBJ2-1 | TRBV6-5 | ASMTGAYNEQF
TRBJ2-5 | TRBV5-1 | ASSRWASGSGTQY
TRBJ1-2 | TRBV6-6 | ASMNRGGGYT
TRBJ2-7 | TRBV7-6 | ASSNQGGPYEQY
TRBJ1-2 | TRBV10-2 | ASRGPRSAGGDYGYT
TRBJ1-1 | TRBV14 | ASSRGGWTGLNTEAF
TRBJ2-1 | TRBV7-2 | ASSLRSVASGYEQF
TRBJ2-6 | TRBV7-8 | ASSRRINVLT
TRBJ2-1 | TRBV30 | AWSGLLSYNEQF
TRBJ1-2 | TRBV11-2 | ASSHPIGGYT
TRBJ1-4 | TRBV4-1 | ASSPRTVINEKLF
TRBJ2-5 | TRBV9 | ASRGETQY
TRBJ2-7 | TRBV25-1 | ASSEYGQGSYEQY
TRBJ1-5 | TRBV28 | ASSFTGARNQPQH
TRBJ2-5 | TRBV27 | ASSPQLTGGETQY
TRBJ2-3 | TRBV11-2 | ASSLRGGTSTDTQY
TRBJ2-3 | TRBV29-1 | STNRRGGRTDTQY
TRBJ2-3 | TRBV29-1 | SAADSFTDTQY
TRBJ1-2 | TRBV13 | ASSPREGGDGYT
TRBJ2-1 | TRBV30 | AWSAFLLSNEQF